This TCR beta chain comes out of a study of blood T cell repertoires in COVID-19. Study at large: The samples span acute and convalescent COVID-19 from the United States, Italy and Spain.

As handled by the study authors: By means of reference gene primer amplification, nucleated cell counts were estimated. The protocol was immunoSEQ multiplex PCR, while the TCRdb copy is restricted to in-frame clones and leaves out a portion. V, J and clone size are those of that table, while D and trimming were read from the DNA. The sample holds about 340,000 clones; about 83% are singletons and the top ten take about 3%. The CDR3 totals 18 residues. Germline V lookup: CDR1 LGHNA, CDR2 YNFKEQ. Trimming took 0 bases from V and 4 from J, leaving 16 bases between them. The genes are TRBV4-2 and TRBJ2-6, with D possibly TRBD2 on 5 matching bases. This receptor was obtained from a man aged 30 to 39 with active or convalescent COVID-19. The sample consisted of peripheral blood. The CDR3 sequence is CASSQDFVDSAGANVLTF. CDR3 in DNA: TGTGCCAGCAGCCAAGATTTCGTGGACTCGGCCGGGGCCAACGTCCTGACTTTC.